The 25 T cell receptor beta chains below all came from one sample that was sequenced in a study of HIV-infected patients and healthy controls. The repertoire came from unfractionated whole blood and reflected all unsorted peripheral T cells. 500 ng RNA was reverse transcribed with alpha and beta constant-region primers. Using multiplexing indices, alpha and beta chain libraries were generated apart by chain-specific third strand synthesis. TCRdb re-called the 5' RACE reads through MiXCR, storing one row per CDR3 protein. The table lists several thousand distinct CDR3 sequences, around 8% of them singletons, with around 9.9% in the top ten. The sample in question was blood, obtained before antiretroviral therapy. The receptors come from an adult with HIV infection.

This clonotype was seen at least ten times. The chain carries TRBV28 and TRBJ1-1; 7 nucleotides line up with TRBD1. The CDR3 is made up of 15 amino acids. V dropped 8 bases and J dropped 1; count of bases not matched to a gene: 10. Germline V gene lookup returns CDR1 MDHEN and CDR2 SYDVKM. In DNA, the CDR3 is TGTGCCAGCGCCGCTAGGGGGCCGTCGAACACTGAAGCTTTCTTT. Its protein product is CASAARGPSNTEAFF.

This clonotype is medium-sized (0.01 to 0.1%). The chain employs TRBV3-1 and TRBJ1-1, with D tentatively TRBD1 (6 bases). V was shortened by 3 bases and J by 4 bases, with 12 bases between the two germline ends. CDR1 LGHDT and CDR2 YNNKEL come from the germline V gene (reference sequence). This CDR3 has 14 amino acids. CDR3 bases: TGTGCCAGCAGCCACCGGGACAAAGTCACTGAAGCTTTCTTT. Translating it yields CASSHRDKVTEAFF. The entire variable domain, with the rest obtained from reference TRBV3-1 and TRBJ1-1, is as follows: DTAVSQTPKYLVTQMGNDKSIKCEQNLGHDTMYWYKQDSKKFLKIMFSYNNKELIINETVPNRFSPKSPDKAHLNLHINSLELGDSAVYFCASSHRDKVTEAFFGQGTRLTVV.

This clonotype was detected ten times or more. The genes are TRBV5-5 and TRBJ1-1, with unresolved D. The V gene lost 1 base and the J gene lost 10 bases, with 8 bases spanning the gap. This CDR3 contains 11 residues. CDR1 is SGHKS, CDR2 YYEKEE, per germline (reference sequence). CDR3 protein: CASSLLDVAFF. CDR3 bases: TGTGCCAGCAGCTTGCTAGACGTAGCTTTCTTT. The full variable domain, completed using reference TRBV5-5 and TRBJ1-1, is DAGVTQSPTHLIKTRGQQVTLRCSPISGHKSVSWYQQVLGQGPQFIFQYYEKEERGRGNFPDRFSARQFPNYSSELNVNALLLGDSALYLCASSLLDVAFFGQGTRLTVV.

The chain uses TRBV6-5 and TRBJ1-1, with 7 positions matching TRBD1. After removal of 0 bases from V and 6 bases from J, the junction contained 7 bases not matched to a gene. Per the germline V gene, CDR1 is MNHEY and CDR2 is SVGAGI. The length of the CDR3 is 15 residues. The CDR3 region has the DNA TGTGCCAGCAGTTACTCGAGGGGGCGCGGGGCTGAAGCTTTCTTT. This codes for CASSYSRGRGAEAFF.

This clonotype was seen at least ten times. The chain has TRBV5-1 and TRBJ1-1; D call uncertain. The CDR3 sequence is 14 residues long. Trimming took off 1 base at V and 1 base at J, with 8 bases between the two ends. Germline-derived CDR1 and CDR2 are SGHRS and YFSETQ. This chain's CDR3 is CASSLYKGNTEAFF. For the CDR3, the DNA is TGCGCCAGCAGCTTGTATAAGGGGAACACTGAAGCTTTCTTT. Drawing the rest from reference TRBV5-1 and TRBJ1-1, the complete variable domain is KAGVTQTPRYLIKTRGQQVTLSCSPISGHRSVSWYQQTPGQGLQFLFEYFSETQRNKGNFPGRFSGRQFSNSRSEMNVSTLELGDSALYLCASSLYKGNTEAFFGQGTRLTVV.

This clonotype was recorded at least ten times. The chain links TRBV6-5 to TRBJ1-4, with D possibly being TRBD1 (5 bases). Germline CDR1 and CDR2: MNHEY and SVGAGI. The length of the CDR3 is 12 residues. Trimming removed 10 bases from V and 8 bases from J, with 14 bases in between. CDR3 protein: CATEGPGEKLFF. For the CDR3, the DNA is TGTGCCACCGAGGGACCTGGGGAAAAACTGTTTTTT.

This clonotype was observed at least ten times. The chain is built from TRBV11-1 and TRBJ2-5, with 8 bases fitting TRBD2. This CDR3 comprises 16 residues. J was trimmed by 0 bases and V by 5 bases; bases with no gene match: 8. Germline V lookup: CDR1 SGHAT, CDR2 FQDESV (reference sequence). CDR3 in DNA: TGTGCCAGCAGCCCTCGGCGGGGGGAGTACCAAGAGACCCAGTACTTC. Protein product: CASSPRRGEYQETQYF.

The CDR3 DNA follows: TGTGCCAGCAGCCCAGGGGGCGCGGCTGAAGCTTTCTTT. Protein: CASSPGGAAEAFF. The V gene is TRBV6-2 or TRBV6-3, the J gene TRBJ1-1, with 8 bases matching TRBD1. The germline gives CDR1 MNHEY, CDR2 SVGEGT. This CDR3 is built from 13 residues. J gave up 6 bases and V 6 bases, and 6 bases lay outside the gene matches.

This chain joins TRBV7-2 and TRBJ2-3; TRBD2 might be the D (5 bases). CDR1 is SGHTA, CDR2 FQGNSA, per germline. Trimming took off 5 bases at V and 1 base at J, with 16 bases between the two ends. The CDR3 spans 16 residues. The CDR3 bases are TGTGCCAGCAGCGTCGGACTGTGGACTGGCACAGATACGCAGTATTTT. Protein product: CASSVGLWTGTDTQYF.

V and J are TRBV10-3 and TRBJ2-5; tentative D call: TRBD2 (5 bases). The CDR3 has 13 residues. V was pared by 5 bases and J by 2 bases, with 9 bases between. Germline CDR1 and CDR2: ENHRY and SYGVKD. CDR3 region: CAISSSGQETQYF. The CDR3 nucleotides read TGTGCCATCAGTAGCTCGGGGCAAGAGACCCAGTACTTC.

This clonotype qualifies as medium-sized. The chain has TRBV9 and TRBJ2-5; unclear D gene. CDR1 and CDR2 (germline): SGDLS, YYNGEE. The CDR3 is 14 amino acids. The ends were cut back, 0 bases at V and 5 bases at J, with 11 bases in the middle. In DNA form, the CDR3 reads TGTGCCAGCAGCGTAGGAGGTTTAGGGGAGACCCAGTACTTC. Its translation: CASSVGGLGETQYF.

The rearrangement uses TRBV27 and TRBJ2-1, with D perhaps TRBD1 (6 bases). This CDR3 comprises 14 residues. Per germline, CDR1 MNHEY and CDR2 SMNVEV (reference sequence). Trimming took off 3 bases at V and 4 bases at J, with 10 bases between the two ends. CDR3 DNA: TGTGCCAGCAGTTTCACAGGGACATACAATGAGCAGTTCTTC. It translates to CASSFTGTYNEQFF.

This clonotype is medium-sized (0.01 to 0.1%) within its sample. The chain links TRBV12-3 or TRBV12-4 to TRBJ2-2; the match to TRBD1 covers 11 bases. This CDR3 spans 15 amino acids. J was trimmed by 7 bases and V by 2 bases; bases with no gene match: 3. The CDR3 protein is CASSLRTGGYGELFF. CDR3 DNA: TGTGCCAGCAGTTTAAGGACAGGGGGCTACGGGGAGCTGTTTTTT.

This rearrangement joins TRBV20-1 to TRBJ2-1, with D perhaps TRBD2 (6 bases). The ends were cut back, 2 bases at V and 0 bases at J, with 14 bases in the middle. CDR1 DFQATT and CDR2 SNEGSKA come from the germline V gene (reference sequence). CDR3 length: 16 amino acids. Here the CDR3 reads CSARTRRDSSYNEQFF. The CDR3 region has the DNA TGCAGTGCTAGAACCAGGCGGGATAGCTCCTACAATGAGCAGTTCTTC.

There are many counts of this clonotype. The chain joins TRBV12-3 or TRBV12-4 to TRBJ1-1; 7 bases agree with TRBD1. With V trimmed by 6 bases and J by 5 bases, 6 bases remained unmatched. CDR3 length equals 13 residues. This CDR3 is CASRRDSGTEAFF. The CDR3 nucleotides are TGTGCCAGCAGAAGGGACAGCGGGACTGAAGCTTTCTTT.

The chain joins TRBV12-3 or TRBV12-4 to TRBJ2-7; TRBD2 matches 15 bases. CDR3 length equals 17 residues. V was clipped by 6 bases and J by 0 bases; unmatched bases: 6. CDR3 protein: CASRGLAGGSSSYEQYF. In DNA form, the CDR3 reads TGTGCCAGCAGGGGACTAGCGGGAGGATCGAGCTCCTACGAGCAGTACTTC.

Ten or more counts support this clonotype. V is TRBV10-3 and J is TRBJ2-3; TRBD2 agrees at 10 bases. CDR3 length equals 13 residues. The germline CDR1 and CDR2 sequences are ENHRY and SYGVKD. V trimming: 10 bases; J trimming: 6 bases; junction bases outside the gene matches: 7. The CDR3 DNA follows: TGTGCCACGATAGCGGGGGGTTCTGATACGCAGTATTTT. Its translation: CATIAGGSDTQYF.

By proportion, this clonotype is medium-sized. The rearrangement links TRBV29-1 to TRBJ1-2; D not resolved. V was trimmed by 3 bases and J by 5 bases, leaving 4 bases between them. The CDR3 runs to 10 residues. Germline V gene sequence: CDR1 SQVTM, CDR2 ANQGSEA. CDR3 in amino acids: CSVDEYGYTF. CDR3 nucleotide sequence: TGCAGCGTTGATGAGTATGGCTACACCTTC.

In this sample, this clonotype turned up many times. The rearrangement joins TRBV3-1 to TRBJ2-3; D unresolved. V gave up 3 bases and J gave up 2 bases, with 6 bases separating them. Germline values: CDR1 LGHDT, CDR2 YNNKEL (reference sequence). The CDR3 has 13 amino acids. The DNA for the CDR3 is TGTGCCAGCAGCCATCCACCCACAGATACGCAGTATTTT. It encodes CASSHPPTDTQYF.

In its sample, this clonotype was seen a few times. The rearrangement uses TRBV28 and TRBJ2-7; D unclear. V was clipped by 6 bases and J by 6 bases, with 12 bases between them. The V gene's germline CDR1 is MDHEN and CDR2 SYDVKM. This CDR3 spans 12 amino acids. The chain's CDR3 is CASSSLDTEQYF. As DNA, the CDR3 is TGTGCCAGCAGCTCCCTCGACACCGAGCAGTACTTC.

By sample share, this clonotype is medium-sized. The V call is TRBV4-1, the J call TRBJ2-5, with TRBD2 matching 8 bases. Germline CDR1 and CDR2: MGHRA and YSYEKL. The junction had 6 bases not matched to a gene; V was cut back by 4 bases and J by 5 bases. This CDR3 is built from 14 residues. CDR3 bases: TGCGCCAGCAGCCCTCAAGGACTAGCTGAGACCCAGTACTTC. Translated, it gives CASSPQGLAETQYF.

By proportion, this clonotype is medium-sized. The CDR3 bases are TGCAGTGCCACGACGGCCGTCGGTGAAAAACTGTTTTTT. This codes for CSATTAVGEKLFF. The chain uses TRBV20-1 and TRBJ1-4; D gene uncertain. CDR1 and CDR2 (germline): DFQATT, SNEGSKA (reference sequence). Trimming left V 6 bases short and J 7 bases short, with 15 bases between. The CDR3 runs to 13 residues.

By sample fraction, this clonotype is medium-sized (0.01 to 0.1%). The chain employs TRBV12-3 or TRBV12-4 and TRBJ2-3, with TRBD2 matching 7 bases. With 5 bases clipped from V and 2 bases from J, the junction kept 7 bases outside the gene matches. This CDR3 comprises 15 residues. CDR3 bases: TGTGCCAGCAGTCTACCAGGACTAGACACAGATACGCAGTATTTT. It yields the protein CASSLPGLDTDTQYF.

In this sample, this clonotype turned up a few times. V and J are TRBV19 and TRBJ2-2; D might be TRBD2 (5 bases). Germline V gene lookup returns CDR1 LNHDA and CDR2 SQIVND (reference sequence). This CDR3 has 14 residues. V was shortened by 3 bases and J by 1 base, with 6 bases between the two germline ends. DNA for the CDR3: TGTGCCAGTAGTATGAGCGGGAACACCGGGGAGCTGTTTTTT. This translates into CASSMSGNTGELFF.

This clonotype was seen ten or more times. The rearrangement links TRBV28 to TRBJ2-7; D gene ambiguous. The CDR3 has 17 amino acids. Germline loops: CDR1 MDHEN, CDR2 SYDVKM. Trimming shortened V by 10 bases and J by 3 bases, and 28 bases separated the two germline ends. CDR3 residues: CATNTPSPLRAGYEQYF. In DNA form, the CDR3 reads TGTGCCACCAATACTCCCAGTCCGCTCCGCGCCGGCTACGAGCAGTACTTC.